What follows are 22 T cell receptor beta chains derived from one specimen sequenced in a study of CD8 T cells in Susac syndrome. Random hexamers were used to reverse transcribe the RNA input (about 0.45 to 1 ug). TCRdb redid the calling of the immunoSEQ multiplex PCR reads with MiXCR, one entry per CDR3 protein. There are approximately 170,000 distinct CDR3 sequences in the sample; about 93% occur only once, and more than 0.11% lies in the top ten. Material for sequencing was CD4+ T cells from PBMCs. These receptors originate from a human donor in good health.

The chain is built from TRBV11-2 and TRBJ2-5; TRBD1 is a possible D gene (8 bases). Trimming shortened V by 4 bases and J by 2 bases, and 20 bases separated the two germline ends. Germline values: CDR1 SGHAT, CDR2 FQNNGV. The CDR3 spans 17 residues. The CDR3, as DNA: TGTGCCAGCAGCTCTACCCTAAACAGGGGGGGACAAGAGACCCAGTACTTC. This encodes CASSSTLNRGGQETQYF. The full variable domain, rest sourced from reference TRBV11-2 and TRBJ2-5, is EAGVAQSPRYKIIEKRQSVAFWCNPISGHATLYWYQQILGQGPKLLIQFQNNGVVDDSQLPKDRFSAERLKGVDSTLKIQPAKLEDSAVYLCASSSTLNRGGQETQYFGPGTRLLVL.

This sequence joins TRBV11-1 and TRBJ1-4; D uncertain. Between the trimmed V and J ends, which lost 5 bases and 3 bases, there was a span of 13 bases. The CDR3 runs 15 residues. Germline values: CDR1 SGHAT, CDR2 FQDESV (reference sequence). The CDR3 protein is CASSLGGTSNEKLFF. The CDR3 bases are TGTGCCAGCAGCCTAGGCGGCACATCTAATGAAAAACTGTTTTTT.

This clonotype was counted once. This chain links TRBV3-1 with TRBJ2-3; 13 nucleotides agree with TRBD2. Germline CDR1 is LGHDT and CDR2 is YNNKEL (reference sequence). This CDR3 spans 14 amino acids. Trimming at V came to 4 bases and at J to 8 bases, leaving 3 bases not matched to a gene. The CDR3 region is CASSLTSGGSTQYF. The DNA of the CDR3 is TGTGCCAGCAGCCTGACTAGCGGGGGGTCTACGCAGTATTTT.

Worth noting for this clonotype: The germline gene is not matched at one end of the junction; a read error may be the cause. The chain carries TRBV4-1 and TRBJ2-7; tentatively, D is TRBD1 (5 bases). CDR1 and CDR2 (germline): MGHRA, YSYEKL. CDR3 size: 15 residues. The chain's CDR3 is CASSEDRNPAYEQYF. The CDR3 DNA is TGCGCCAGCAGCGAAGACAGAAACCCAGCCTACGAGCAGTACTTC.

In its sample, this clonotype was seen once. This chain uses TRBV7-2 with TRBJ1-2; a weak D match, TRBD1 (6 bases). V was clipped by 6 bases and J by 4 bases, with 15 bases between them. The CDR3 length is 14 residues. Germline V CDR1 and CDR2: SGHTA, FQGNSA. CDR3 nucleotide sequence: TGTGCCAGCAGTGACGCGGGGGCGGTCTATGGCTACACCTTC. Translating it yields CASSDAGAVYGYTF.

The chain recombines TRBV5-1 with TRBJ1-2, with D unresolved. Between the trimmed V and J ends, which lost 1 base and 2 bases, there was a span of 9 bases. Germline V lookup: CDR1 SGHRS, CDR2 YFSETQ. The CDR3 spans 14 residues. The CDR3 loop reads CASSLYGRNYGYTF. The CDR3 DNA reads as TGCGCCAGCAGCTTGTACGGCAGGAACTATGGCTACACCTTC.

V is TRBV15 and J is TRBJ2-3, with 7 bases identical to TRBD2. The CDR3 spans 14 residues. Germline-derived CDR1 and CDR2 are LNHNV and YYDKDF (reference sequence). J was trimmed by 1 base and V by 5 bases; bases with no gene match: 3. The CDR3 is CATSSAGRTDTQYF. The DNA for the CDR3 is TGTGCCACCAGCTCAGCGGGACGCACAGATACGCAGTATTTT. Combining the CDR3 with reference TRBV15 and TRBJ2-3 gives the whole variable domain DAMVIQNPRYQVTQFGKPVTLSCSQTLNHNVMYWYQQKSSQAPKLLFHYYDKDFNNEADTPDNFQSRRPNTSFCFLDIRSPGLGDTAMYLCATSSAGRTDTQYFGPGTRLTVL.

The rearrangement uses TRBV9 and TRBJ2-3; TRBD2 matches at 9 bases. The germline gives CDR1 SGDLS, CDR2 YYNGEE. This CDR3 has 17 amino acids. V lost 0 bases, J lost 6 bases, and 11 bases stayed unmatched. The CDR3 coding sequence is TGTGCCAGCAGCGTAGCGGGGAGGGCGGGGGGGCAGGATACGCAGTATTTT. Translation gives CASSVAGRAGGQDTQYF.

The rearrangement uses TRBV11-2 and TRBJ2-5; 11 bases agree with TRBD1. Germline-derived CDR1 and CDR2 are SGHAT and FQNNGV. The CDR3 runs 14 residues. J lost 5 bases, V lost 4 bases, and 3 bases had no gene match. CDR3 nucleotide sequence: TGTGCCAGCAGCTGGACAGGGGGCATGGAGACCCAGTACTTC. As protein: CASSWTGGMETQYF. Full variable domain (outside the CDR3, taken from reference TRBV11-2 and TRBJ2-5): EAGVAQSPRYKIIEKRQSVAFWCNPISGHATLYWYQQILGQGPKLLIQFQNNGVVDDSQLPKDRFSAERLKGVDSTLKIQPAKLEDSAVYLCASSWTGGMETQYFGPGTRLLVL.

DNA for the CDR3: TGCGCCAGCAACCCCCTCGGACAGGTGGAGGAGACCCAGTACTTC. It translates to CASNPLGQVEETQYF. The rearrangement links TRBV5-1 to TRBJ2-5; 7 nucleotides align to TRBD1. Per germline, CDR1 SGHRS and CDR2 YFSETQ. J was trimmed by 5 bases and V by 6 bases; bases with no gene match: 13. CDR3 length: 15 amino acids.

The chain combines TRBV27 with TRBJ1-6, with 7 bases matching TRBD1. V gave up 2 bases and J gave up 15 bases; unmatched junction bases: 10. Germline lookup yields CDR1 MNHEY and CDR2 SMNVEV (reference sequence). The CDR3 sequence is 14 residues long. The CDR3 protein is CASSLRTGAVRLHF. DNA of the CDR3: TGTGCCAGCAGTTTACGTACAGGGGCGGTTCGCCTCCACTTT.

The chain combines TRBV7-9 with TRBJ1-1; D call uncertain. Germline V gene data show CDR1 as SEHNR and CDR2 as FQNEAQ (reference sequence). The V and J ends lost 0 bases and 5 bases respectively, with 13 bases between them. The length of the CDR3 is 15 residues. As DNA, the CDR3 is TGTGCCAGCAGCTTAGCGGACCTAGGGATGACTGAAGCTTTCTTT. It is translated as CASSLADLGMTEAFF. The full variable domain, its missing parts supplied by reference TRBV7-9 and TRBJ1-1, is DTGVSQNPRHKITKRGQNVTFRCDPISEHNRLYWYRQTLGQGPEFLTYFQNEAQLEKSRLLSDRFSAERPKGSFSTLEIQRTEQGDSAMYLCASSLADLGMTEAFFGQGTRLTVV.

The chain uses TRBV27 and TRBJ1-5; TRBD1 matches at 7 bases. The CDR3 totals 16 residues. V gave up 4 bases and J gave up 0 bases; unmatched junction bases: 6. Germline CDR1 MNHEY, CDR2 SMNVEV (reference sequence). The DNA for the CDR3 is TGTGCCAGCAGTTCCCTGACAGGGTATAGCAATCAGCCCCAGCATTTT. Translation gives CASSSLTGYSNQPQHF.

This clonotype was recorded only once. This chain links TRBV29-1 with TRBJ2-4; the match to TRBD1 covers 9 bases. Losses at the gene ends were 7 bases for V and 5 bases for J; bases not matched to a gene: 9. This CDR3 has 14 amino acids. Germline values: CDR1 SQVTM, CDR2 ANQGSEA. The CDR3 nucleotides read TGCAGCGGGGCTACCGGGACAGGGCAAAACATTCAGTACTTC. It codes for CSGATGTGQNIQYF.

The chain recombines TRBV19 with TRBJ2-3; 13 nucleotides line up with TRBD2. V was pared by 3 bases and J by 5 bases, with 5 bases of the junction left unmatched. CDR1 is LNHDA and CDR2 is SQIVND in the germline V gene (reference sequence). This CDR3 contains 16 residues. The CDR3 DNA sequence: TGTGCCAGTAGTATTCTCCGGACTAGCGGGGGAGATACGCAGTATTTT. This encodes CASSILRTSGGDTQYF.

This clonotype has a single count. This sequence joins TRBV18 and TRBJ2-7, with 8 positions matching TRBD1. Germline loops: CDR1 KGHSH, CDR2 LQKENI. Trimming removed 3 bases from V and 3 bases from J; junction bases left unmatched: 7. This CDR3 spans 15 amino acids. Written as DNA, the CDR3 is TGTGCCAGCTCACCGGGGCGGACAGGGATCTACGAGCAGTACTTC. This encodes CASSPGRTGIYEQYF.

This chain uses TRBV2 with TRBJ2-7, with 7 bases identical to TRBD1. The CDR3 has 16 amino acids. Germline loops: CDR1 SNHLY, CDR2 FYNNEI. After removal of 7 bases from V and 2 bases from J, the junction contained 14 bases not matched to a gene. CDR3 region: CASTPLVGQGAYEQYF. CDR3 in DNA: TGTGCCAGCACCCCCTTGGTGGGGCAGGGGGCCTACGAGCAGTACTTC.

The chain couples TRBV3-1 to TRBJ1-2; no clear D gene. The V gene lost 0 bases and the J gene lost 6 bases, with 5 bases spanning the gap. The CDR3 has 12 amino acids. Germline V CDR1 and CDR2: LGHDT, YNNKEL (reference sequence). CDR3 sequence reads: CASSQDSHGYTF. In nucleotides, the CDR3 is TGTGCCAGCAGCCAAGATTCCCATGGCTACACCTTC. The full variable domain, rest sourced from reference TRBV3-1 and TRBJ1-2, is DTAVSQTPKYLVTQMGNDKSIKCEQNLGHDTMYWYKQDSKKFLKIMFSYNNKELIINETVPNRFSPKSPDKAHLNLHINSLELGDSAVYFCASSQDSHGYTFGSGTRLTVV.

V gene TRBV20-1 combines with J gene TRBJ1-2; D not resolved. The V end was cut by 8 bases, the J end by 6 bases, with 16 bases between. Germline CDR1 DFQATT, CDR2 SNEGSKA (reference sequence). The CDR3 is 12 amino acids. Written as DNA, the CDR3 is TGCAGTACTTACCCGGAGGATGATGGCTACACCTTC. It codes for CSTYPEDDGYTF.

J is TRBJ2-1 and V is TRBV5-1; 9 bases are a match to TRBD2. CDR1 and CDR2 (germline): SGHRS, YFSETQ. This CDR3 is built from 15 residues. The junction had 3 bases not matched to a gene; V was cut back by 0 bases and J by 5 bases. CDR3 DNA sequence: TGCGCCAGCAGCTTGGGGGCTAGCGGGAACAATGAGCAGTTCTTC. Encoded protein: CASSLGASGNNEQFF.

The rearrangement uses TRBV6-4 and TRBJ2-7; 8 nucleotides align to TRBD1. Germline loops: CDR1 MRHNA, CDR2 SNTAGT. The CDR3 is 16 residues long. Trimming cost V 2 bases and J 5 bases; bases outside gene matches: 11. Here the CDR3 reads CASSDRSGGVENEQYF. The DNA for the CDR3 is TGTGCCAGCAGTGACCGGTCAGGGGGCGTTGAAAACGAGCAGTACTTC.

This clonotype has only one observation. The rearrangement joins TRBV10-3 to TRBJ1-5; D remains ambiguous. V was trimmed by 2 bases and J by 2 bases, leaving 10 bases between them. Germline V gives CDR1 ENHRY, CDR2 SYGVKD. The CDR3 has 15 residues. The CDR3, as DNA: TGTGCCATCAGTGAGCCCGGGATTCGCAATCAGCCCCAGCATTTT. Amino acid sequence: CAISEPGIRNQPQHF.